The clone carrying this T cell receptor (beta chain) was observed a few times. Its antigen is not known. The sample originates from a study of CD8 T cells in ankylosing spondylitis. Construction of TCR beta libraries was performed using quantitative 5'-RACE with molecular barcodes. TCRdb independently ran MiXCR on the 5' RACE reads; one entry per CDR3 protein. This table has about 400,000 distinct CDR3 sequences, about 20% appearing once. Study outcomes and limitations: Among TCR beta sequences, a motif of roughly 8 highly homologous variants appeared characteristic of ankylosing spondylitis blood. The authors reported significant enrichment of disease-linked clones in matched ankylosing spondylitis synovial fluid.

This CDR3 contains 16 residues. V shed 4 bases and J 4 bases; nucleotides not matched to a gene: 10. Germline-derived CDR1 and CDR2 are SEHNR and FQNEAQ (reference sequence). The TCR originated in a male donor with ankylosing spondylitis or in good health (not recorded which). The chain has TRBV7-9 and TRBJ2-1, with 7 bases that match TRBD2. Sequenced: blood, either unsorted or a sorted T cell fraction (not recorded which). CDR3 DNA sequence: TGTGCCAGCAGCTCAACGACCTCGGGGGGTTACAATGAGCAGTTCTTC. Its translation is CASSSTTSGGYNEQFF. Full variable domain (missing parts from reference TRBV7-9 and TRBJ2-1): DTGVSQNPRHKITKRGQNVTFRCDPISEHNRLYWYRQTLGQGPEFLTYFQNEAQLEKSRLLSDRFSAERPKGSFSTLEIQRTEQGDSAMYLCASSSTTSGGYNEQFFGPGTRLTVL.